These 27 T cell receptor beta chains were all obtained from the same sample, sequenced in a study of cytomegalovirus exposure and HLA in healthy donors. PCR was performed using 60 Vbeta and 13 Jbeta primers. Sequencing used immunoSEQ multiplex PCR; TCRdb keeps in-frame clones, though not all of them. The sample gives 70,000 to 80,000 clones, just under 80% of which show up once; approximately 9% is in the top ten. Material for sequencing was PBMCs. The receptors come from a woman aged 40 to 50 in good health and CMV-seropositive.

The chain has TRBV25-1 and TRBJ1-6, with TRBD1 identical over 10 bases. V was pared by 8 bases and J by 10 bases, with 5 bases of the junction left unmatched. Germline CDR1 is MGHDK and CDR2 is SYGVNS. This CDR3 has 13 amino acids. DNA of the CDR3: TGTGCCAGCGTGGGGACAGGGGAATCACCCCTCCACTTT. The encoded protein is CASVGTGESPLHF. Based on the CDR3 plus reference TRBV25-1 and TRBJ1-6, the full variable domain is EADIYQTPRYLVIGTGKKITLECSQTMGHDKMYWYQQDPGMELHLIHYSYGVNSTEKGDLSSESTVSRIRTEHFPLTLESARPSHTSQYLCASVGTGESPLHFGNGTRLTVT.

The rearrangement links TRBV2 to TRBJ2-7; TRBD1 matches at 8 bases. CDR1 is SNHLY, CDR2 FYNNEI, per germline. This CDR3 spans 14 amino acids. J lost 2 bases, V lost 3 bases, and 3 bases had no gene match. CDR3 sequence reads: CASSETGDPYEQYF. The CDR3 bases are TGTGCCAGCAGTGAGACAGGGGACCCCTACGAGCAGTACTTC.

The chain couples TRBV7-9 to TRBJ2-2, with 12 bases fitting TRBD2. Trimming took 4 bases from V and 0 from J; bases not matched to a gene: 3. The CDR3 is 17 amino acids. Germline V gene sequence: CDR1 SEHNR, CDR2 FQNEAQ (reference sequence). CDR3 in amino acids: CASSYTSGGPNTGELFF. DNA for the CDR3: TGTGCCAGCAGCTACACTAGCGGGGGGCCGAACACCGGGGAGCTGTTTTTT. Using reference TRBV7-9 and TRBJ2-2 for the parts outside the CDR3, the full variable domain is DTGVSQNPRHKITKRGQNVTFRCDPISEHNRLYWYRQTLGQGPEFLTYFQNEAQLEKSRLLSDRFSAERPKGSFSTLEIQRTEQGDSAMYLCASSYTSGGPNTGELFFGEGSRLTVL.

This sequence joins TRBV2 and TRBJ1-4; D gene unclear. Looked up from germline, CDR1 is SNHLY and CDR2 is FYNNEI. Trimming removed 7 bases from V and 4 bases from J, with 4 bases in between. The CDR3 is made up of 11 amino acids. CDR3 region: CASTLNEKLFF. The CDR3, as DNA: TGTGCCAGCACCCTTAATGAAAAACTGTTTTTT.

The CDR3 coding sequence is TGCGCCAGCAGCGGAGAGCGTCTAGGAGAGACCCAGTACTTC. Protein product: CASSGERLGETQYF. The genes are TRBV5-1 and TRBJ2-5; no clear D gene. Germline V lookup: CDR1 SGHRS, CDR2 YFSETQ. CDR3 length: 14 residues. V gave up 4 bases and J gave up 4 bases, with 14 bases separating them.

CDR3 coding DNA: TGTGCCAGCAGAACTATTAGGCGGACAGAGAACACCGGGGAGCTGTTTTTT. It is translated as CASRTIRRTENTGELFF. The J gene is TRBJ2-2, the V gene TRBV11-2; D is perhaps TRBD1 (6 bases). CDR1 and CDR2 from the germline V gene are SGHAT and FQNNGV. The CDR3 totals 17 residues. Deletions cut 6 bases from V and 1 base from J, with 18 bases between. Using reference TRBV11-2 and TRBJ2-2 for the parts outside the CDR3, the full variable domain is EAGVAQSPRYKIIEKRQSVAFWCNPISGHATLYWYQQILGQGPKLLIQFQNNGVVDDSQLPKDRFSAERLKGVDSTLKIQPAKLEDSAVYLCASRTIRRTENTGELFFGEGSRLTVL.

The chain has TRBV5-1 and TRBJ1-4; 8 bases agree with TRBD1. Germline CDR1 and CDR2: SGHRS and YFSETQ. This CDR3 spans 17 amino acids. V gave up 6 bases and J gave up 0 bases; unmatched junction bases: 10. In nucleotides, the CDR3 is TGCGCCAGCACCCCCCAGGGGGCCCCAGCAACTAATGAAAAACTGTTTTTT. It codes for CASTPQGAPATNEKLFF.

This clone was detected a few times. The chain recombines TRBV30 with TRBJ1-4; no reliable D call. The germline V and J ends were trimmed by 6 bases and 0 bases, with 8 bases remaining between them. The CDR3 extends over 13 amino acids. Germline V gene sequence: CDR1 GTSNPN, CDR2 SVGIG (reference sequence). CDR3 bases: TGTGCCTGTGCCAGATCAACTAATGAAAAACTGTTTTTT. This gives the protein CACARSTNEKLFF.

By sample share, this clone is medium-sized. Other DNA sequences from this sample encode an identical CDR3 as well. The chain links TRBV7-2 to TRBJ2-7; a weak D match, TRBD2 (6 bases). There are 16 residues in the CDR3. The V gene lost 0 bases and the J gene lost 0 bases, with 12 bases spanning the gap. Germline values: CDR1 SGHTA, CDR2 FQGNSA. The CDR3 DNA sequence: TGTGCCAGCAGCTTAGCGGGGGGTGCAAGCTCCTACGAGCAGTACTTC. This codes for CASSLAGGASSYEQYF.

This clone was seen only once. The chain recombines TRBV19 with TRBJ1-3, with D tentatively TRBD1 (5 bases). Looked up from germline, CDR1 is LNHDA and CDR2 is SQIVND (reference sequence). This CDR3 region has 16 residues. Between the trimmed V and J ends, which lost 6 bases and 3 bases, there was a span of 18 bases. DNA for the CDR3: TGTGCCAGTAGCCCAGGGAGGCCAGAGCATGGAAACACCATATATTTT. This translates into CASSPGRPEHGNTIYF.

The chain uses TRBV11-2 and TRBJ1-2; D is perhaps TRBD1 (5 bases). The V end was cut by 3 bases, the J end by 2 bases, with 10 bases between. CDR1 SGHAT and CDR2 FQNNGV come from the germline V gene. The CDR3 extends over 14 amino acids. CDR3 bases: TGTGCCAGCAGCTTCGGGGGGGGGAACTATGGCTACACCTTC. Amino acids: CASSFGGGNYGYTF.

The sample holds one count of this clone. The rearrangement joins TRBV11-2 to TRBJ1-1, with 12 positions matching TRBD1. The CDR3 totals 16 residues. Unmatched junction bases numbered 9, after V lost 5 bases and J lost 5 bases. Germline-derived CDR1 and CDR2 are SGHAT and FQNNGV. CDR3 loop: CASSLPGQGAGTEAFF. CDR3 bases: TGTGCCAGCAGCCTCCCGGGACAGGGGGCGGGGACTGAAGCTTTCTTT.

This rearrangement joins TRBV19 to TRBJ2-7, with 10 positions matching TRBD2. CDR1 and CDR2 from the germline V gene are LNHDA and SQIVND (reference sequence). The V gene end was trimmed by 1 base and the J gene end by 1 base; junction bases not matched to a gene: 1. The CDR3 has 15 residues. The DNA of the CDR3 is TGTGCCAGTAGTATAGCTAGCGGGGGTTCCTACGAGCAGTACTTC. It codes for CASSIASGGSYEQYF.

This rearrangement joins TRBV6-6 to TRBJ2-5; 9 bases match TRBD1. The CDR3 covers 14 residues. The germline V gene encodes CDR1 MNHNY and CDR2 SVGAGI (reference sequence). The junction had 11 bases not matched to a gene; V was cut back by 6 bases and J by 9 bases. The CDR3 bases are TGTGCCAGCAGAACAGGGGGCCGTGGGGTGGCCCAGTACTTC. The encoded protein is CASRTGGRGVAQYF.

This clone was recorded only once. The J gene is TRBJ1-5, the V gene TRBV7-3; D may be TRBD1 (6 bases). Germline-derived CDR1 and CDR2 are SGHTA and FQGTGA. Trimming took off 1 base at V and 4 bases at J, with 11 bases between the two ends. The CDR3 sequence is 15 residues long. Here the CDR3 reads CASSLNGGANQPQHF. CDR3 nucleotides: TGTGCCAGCAGCTTAAATGGGGGGGCGAATCAGCCCCAGCATTTT.

This chain uses TRBV4-3 with TRBJ2-7; tentative D call: TRBD1 (6 bases). This CDR3 spans 15 amino acids. V was cut by 0 bases and J by 2 bases, with 11 bases left in between. Germline V gene data show CDR1 as LGHNA and CDR2 as YSLEER. CDR3 nucleotides: TGCGCCAGCAGCCAAGAGAGGGGGTTGGCCTACGAGCAGTACTTC. Amino acids: CASSQERGLAYEQYF.

The J gene is TRBJ1-4, the V gene TRBV25-1; 10 bases are a match to TRBD1. The CDR3 extends over 15 amino acids. The germline V gene encodes CDR1 MGHDK and CDR2 SYGVNS. Losses at the gene ends were 6 bases for V and 8 bases for J; bases not matched to a gene: 9. The DNA for the CDR3 is TGTGCCAGCAGCATATCCGGGACAGGGGACGAAAAACTGTTTTTT. It translates to CASSISGTGDEKLFF.

This chain connects TRBV9 to TRBJ1-1, with 8 bases aligning to TRBD1. In germline, CDR1 is SGDLS, CDR2 YYNGEE. The CDR3 consists of 13 residues. Unmatched junction bases numbered 6, after V lost 7 bases and J lost 4 bases. CDR3 amino acids: CASGRGQGTEAFF. In DNA form, the CDR3 reads TGTGCCAGCGGCAGGGGGCAAGGCACTGAAGCTTTCTTT.

This rearrangement joins TRBV19 to TRBJ1-1, with 10 bases identical to TRBD1. The CDR3 contains 14 residues. J lost 1 base, V lost 7 bases, and 3 bases had no gene match. Germline CDR1 is LNHDA and CDR2 is SQIVND (reference sequence). The CDR3 nucleotides read TGTGCCAGTACTCGACAGGGGGCGAACACTGAAGCTTTCTTT. It yields the protein CASTRQGANTEAFF.

The gene calls are TRBV15 and TRBJ2-6, with TRBD1 matching over 8 bases. Losses at the gene ends were 2 bases for V and 4 bases for J; bases not matched to a gene: 7. The V gene's germline CDR1 is LNHNV and CDR2 YYDKDF (reference sequence). This CDR3 is 17 amino acids long. Written as DNA, the CDR3 is TGTGCCACCAGCAGAAAGCAGGGGGCGCCCGGGGCCAACGTCCTGACTTTC. Amino acids: CATSRKQGAPGANVLTF. Together with reference TRBV15 and TRBJ2-6, the CDR3 gives the full variable domain: DAMVIQNPRYQVTQFGKPVTLSCSQTLNHNVMYWYQQKSSQAPKLLFHYYDKDFNNEADTPDNFQSRRPNTSFCFLDIRSPGLGDTAMYLCATSRKQGAPGANVLTFGAGSRLTVL.

V usage is TRBV21-1 and J usage is TRBJ2-7; TRBD1, the table's D call, was not compared with the DNA. TRBV21-1 is deemed a pseudogene. The CDR3 contains 16 residues. The CDR3 coding sequence is TGTGCCAGCAGCAATGAATCGGACACAGGGAACTACGAGCAGTACTTC. Its translation: CASSNESDTGNYEQYF.

The rearrangement joins TRBV28 to TRBJ2-7; tentative D call: TRBD2 (6 bases). The germline CDR1 and CDR2 sequences are MDHEN and SYDVKM. The CDR3 covers 13 residues. V lost 7 bases, J lost 0 bases, and 10 bases lay in between. The CDR3 loop is CASMGGISYEQYF. The CDR3 DNA follows: TGTGCCAGCATGGGGGGTATCTCCTACGAGCAGTACTTC.

This chain uses TRBV9 with TRBJ2-1; possibly TRBD2 for D (6 bases). Trimming removed 3 bases at V and 1 base at J, with 11 bases between. Per germline, CDR1 SGDLS and CDR2 YYNGEE. The CDR3 spans 15 residues. CDR3 nucleotides: TGTGCCAGCAGCGCACGCGGGGAATCCTACAATGAGCAGTTCTTC. It translates to CASSARGESYNEQFF.

The V and J genes are TRBV25-1 and TRBJ1-3; TRBD1 is a possible D gene (6 bases). Germline loops: CDR1 MGHDK, CDR2 SYGVNS. V was cut by 0 bases and J by 0 bases, with 9 bases left in between. This CDR3 has 16 residues. The CDR3 bases are TGTGCCAGCAGTGAATATGGCAGGGGCTCTGGAAACACCATATATTTT. Its translation is CASSEYGRGSGNTIYF.

The chain employs TRBV2 and TRBJ1-4; D call uncertain. Per germline, CDR1 SNHLY and CDR2 FYNNEI. Trimming stripped 3 bases from V and 11 bases from J, with 10 bases between. The CDR3 is 12 amino acids. The CDR3 nucleotides read TGTGCCAGCAGTGATGGGTCGGAGAAACTGTTTTTT. It translates to CASSDGSEKLFF.

V is TRBV5-4 and J is TRBJ2-3, with 8 bases aligning to TRBD2. CDR3 size: 16 residues. Germline V gives CDR1 SGHNT, CDR2 YYREEE (reference sequence). V gave up 4 bases and J gave up 1 base; unmatched junction bases: 8. The CDR3: CASSHPGGQGTDTQYF. The DNA of the CDR3 is TGTGCCAGCAGCCATCCGGGGGGGCAAGGCACAGATACGCAGTATTTT.

The chain has TRBV30 and TRBJ1-1; maybe TRBD1 (5 bases). This CDR3 is 15 amino acids long. The germline V gene encodes CDR1 GTSNPN and CDR2 SVGIG (reference sequence). The V end was cut by 8 bases, the J end by 4 bases, with 23 bases between. The CDR3 DNA reads TGTGCCGGACTACACGCCCCGGGGCTGGGCACTGAAGCTTTCTTT. As protein: CAGLHAPGLGTEAFF.